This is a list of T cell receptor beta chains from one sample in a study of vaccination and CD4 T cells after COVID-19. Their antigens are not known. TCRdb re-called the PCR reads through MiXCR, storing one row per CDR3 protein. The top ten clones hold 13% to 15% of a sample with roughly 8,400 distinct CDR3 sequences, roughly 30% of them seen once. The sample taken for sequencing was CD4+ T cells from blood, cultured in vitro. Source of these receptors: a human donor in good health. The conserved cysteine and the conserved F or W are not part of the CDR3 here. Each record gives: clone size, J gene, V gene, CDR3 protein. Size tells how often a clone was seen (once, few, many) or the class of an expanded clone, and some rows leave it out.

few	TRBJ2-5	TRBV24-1	ATSDFGTPQETQY
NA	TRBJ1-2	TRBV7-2	ASSLGQGGAYGYT
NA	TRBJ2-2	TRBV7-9	ASSLRDYNTGELF
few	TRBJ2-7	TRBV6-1	ASRRLQGFYEQY
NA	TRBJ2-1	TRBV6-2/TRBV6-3	ASSKIAGTYNEQF
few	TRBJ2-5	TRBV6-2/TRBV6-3	ASSYSGTSQETQY
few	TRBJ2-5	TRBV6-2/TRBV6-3	ASSYRTFQGETQY
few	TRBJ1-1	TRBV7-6	ASSSLGGGGTEAF
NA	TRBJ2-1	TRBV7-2	ASRSGTTNEQF
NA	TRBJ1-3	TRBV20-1	SARVENTIY
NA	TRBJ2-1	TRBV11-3	ASSSGGDYNEQF
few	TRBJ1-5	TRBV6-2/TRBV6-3	ASRSRGIFNQPQH
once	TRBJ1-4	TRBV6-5	ASSYSTGATNEKLF
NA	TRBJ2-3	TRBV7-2	ASSLVGTGVVTDTQY
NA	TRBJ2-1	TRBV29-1	SVVVYNEQF
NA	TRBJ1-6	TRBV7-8	ASSGPGLGDSPLH
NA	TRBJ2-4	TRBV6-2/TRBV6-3	ASSYSTLAKNIQY
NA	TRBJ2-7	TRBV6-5	ASSYSTGDVYEQY
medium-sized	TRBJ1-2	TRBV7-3	ASSFSGYGYT
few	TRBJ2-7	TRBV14	ASSQSYEQY
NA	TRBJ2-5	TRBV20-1	SARDRDRGRSVETQY
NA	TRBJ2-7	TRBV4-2	ASSQVRDVNYEQY
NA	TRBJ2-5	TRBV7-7	ASSLGPGQGEETQY
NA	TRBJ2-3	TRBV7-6	ASSSSGADTQY
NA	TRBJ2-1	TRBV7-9	ASRGAGPRANEQF
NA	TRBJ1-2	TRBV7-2	ASSLPGGINYGYT